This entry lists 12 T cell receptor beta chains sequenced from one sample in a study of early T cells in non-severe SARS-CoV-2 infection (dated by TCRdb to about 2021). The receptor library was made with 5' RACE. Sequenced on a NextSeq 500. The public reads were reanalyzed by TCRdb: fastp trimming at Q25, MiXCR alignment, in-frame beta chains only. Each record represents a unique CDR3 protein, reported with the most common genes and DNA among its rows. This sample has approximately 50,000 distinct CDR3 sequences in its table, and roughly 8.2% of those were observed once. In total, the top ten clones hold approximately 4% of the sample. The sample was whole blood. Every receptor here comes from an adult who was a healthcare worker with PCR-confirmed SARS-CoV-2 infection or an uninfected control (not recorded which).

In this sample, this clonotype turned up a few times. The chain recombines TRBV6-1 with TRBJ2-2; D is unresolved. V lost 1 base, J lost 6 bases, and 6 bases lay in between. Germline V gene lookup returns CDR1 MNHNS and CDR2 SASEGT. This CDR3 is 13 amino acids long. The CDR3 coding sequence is TGTGCCAGCAGTGAAGTACGGCCCGGGGAGCTGTTTTTT. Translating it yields CASSEVRPGELFF.

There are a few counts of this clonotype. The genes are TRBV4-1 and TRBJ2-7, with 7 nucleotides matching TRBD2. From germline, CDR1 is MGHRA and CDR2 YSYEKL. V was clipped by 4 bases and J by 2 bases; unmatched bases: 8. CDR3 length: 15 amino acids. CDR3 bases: TGCGCCAGCAGCCCATCAGCGGGGCGAACCTACGAGCAGTACTTC. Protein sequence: CASSPSAGRTYEQYF.

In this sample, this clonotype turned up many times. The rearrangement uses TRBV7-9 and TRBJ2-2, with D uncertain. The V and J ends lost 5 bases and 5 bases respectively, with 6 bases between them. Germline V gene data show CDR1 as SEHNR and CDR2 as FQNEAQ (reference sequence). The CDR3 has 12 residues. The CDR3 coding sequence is TGTGCCAGCAGCCTGGGAACCGGGGAGCTGTTTTTT. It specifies CASSLGTGELFF.

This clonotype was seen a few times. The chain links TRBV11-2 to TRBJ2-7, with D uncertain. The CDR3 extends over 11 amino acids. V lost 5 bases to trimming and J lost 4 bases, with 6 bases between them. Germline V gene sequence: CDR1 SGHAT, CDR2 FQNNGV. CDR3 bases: TGTGCCAGCAGCGCTTGGTACGAGCAGTACTTC. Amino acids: CASSAWYEQYF. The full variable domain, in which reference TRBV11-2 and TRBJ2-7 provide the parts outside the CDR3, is EAGVAQSPRYKIIEKRQSVAFWCNPISGHATLYWYQQILGQGPKLLIQFQNNGVVDDSQLPKDRFSAERLKGVDSTLKIQPAKLEDSAVYLCASSAWYEQYFGPGTRLTVT.

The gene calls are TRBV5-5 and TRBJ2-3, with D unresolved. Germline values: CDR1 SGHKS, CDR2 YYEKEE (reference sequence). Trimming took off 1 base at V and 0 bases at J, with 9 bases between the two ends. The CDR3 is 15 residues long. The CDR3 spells CASSLQASSTDTQYF. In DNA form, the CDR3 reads TGTGCCAGCAGCTTGCAGGCCTCTAGCACAGATACGCAGTATTTT.

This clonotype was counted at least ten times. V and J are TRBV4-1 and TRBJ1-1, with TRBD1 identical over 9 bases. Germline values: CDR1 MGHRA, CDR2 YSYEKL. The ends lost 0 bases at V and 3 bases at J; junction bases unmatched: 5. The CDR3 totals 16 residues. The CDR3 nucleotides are TGCGCCAGCAGCCAAGAGGACAGGGGAGGACACACTGAAGCTTTCTTT. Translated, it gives CASSQEDRGGHTEAFF.

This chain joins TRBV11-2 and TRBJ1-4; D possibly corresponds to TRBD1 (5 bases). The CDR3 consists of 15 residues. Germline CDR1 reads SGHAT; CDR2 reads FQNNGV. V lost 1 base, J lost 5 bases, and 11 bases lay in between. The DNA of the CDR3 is TGTGCCAGCAGCTTAGGGGGCGCTGGAAATGAAAAACTGTTTTTT. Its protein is CASSLGGAGNEKLFF.

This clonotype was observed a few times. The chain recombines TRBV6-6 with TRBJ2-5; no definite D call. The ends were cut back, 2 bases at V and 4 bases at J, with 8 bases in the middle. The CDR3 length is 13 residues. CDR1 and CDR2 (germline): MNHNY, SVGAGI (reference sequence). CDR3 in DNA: TGTGCCAGCAGTTACACCGAGAGAGAGACCCAGTACTTC. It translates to CASSYTERETQYF.

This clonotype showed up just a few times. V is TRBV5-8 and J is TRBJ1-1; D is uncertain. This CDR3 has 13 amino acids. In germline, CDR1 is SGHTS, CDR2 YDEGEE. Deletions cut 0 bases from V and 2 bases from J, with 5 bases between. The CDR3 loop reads CASSLERNTEAFF. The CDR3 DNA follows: TGTGCCAGCAGCTTGGAAAGAAACACTGAAGCTTTCTTT.

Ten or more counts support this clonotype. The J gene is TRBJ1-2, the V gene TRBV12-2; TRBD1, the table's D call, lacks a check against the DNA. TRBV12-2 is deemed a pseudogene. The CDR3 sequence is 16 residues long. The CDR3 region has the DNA TGTGCAAGTCGCTTTGTCCCGTCGGCCCGTCACTATGGCTACACCTTC. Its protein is CASRFVPSARHYGYTF.

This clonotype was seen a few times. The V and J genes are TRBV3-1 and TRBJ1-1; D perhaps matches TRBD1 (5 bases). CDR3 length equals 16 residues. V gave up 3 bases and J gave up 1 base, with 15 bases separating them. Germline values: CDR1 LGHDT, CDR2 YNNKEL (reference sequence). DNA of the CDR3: TGTGCCAGCAGCCAGGGCAGGGTTAGTCCGAACACTGAAGCTTTCTTT. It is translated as CASSQGRVSPNTEAFF.

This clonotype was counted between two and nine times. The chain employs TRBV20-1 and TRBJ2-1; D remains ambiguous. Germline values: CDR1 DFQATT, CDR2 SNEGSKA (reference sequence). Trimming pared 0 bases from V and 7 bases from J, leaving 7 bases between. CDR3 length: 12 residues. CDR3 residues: CSARETTNEQFF. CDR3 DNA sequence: TGCAGTGCTAGAGAGACGACTAATGAGCAGTTCTTC.